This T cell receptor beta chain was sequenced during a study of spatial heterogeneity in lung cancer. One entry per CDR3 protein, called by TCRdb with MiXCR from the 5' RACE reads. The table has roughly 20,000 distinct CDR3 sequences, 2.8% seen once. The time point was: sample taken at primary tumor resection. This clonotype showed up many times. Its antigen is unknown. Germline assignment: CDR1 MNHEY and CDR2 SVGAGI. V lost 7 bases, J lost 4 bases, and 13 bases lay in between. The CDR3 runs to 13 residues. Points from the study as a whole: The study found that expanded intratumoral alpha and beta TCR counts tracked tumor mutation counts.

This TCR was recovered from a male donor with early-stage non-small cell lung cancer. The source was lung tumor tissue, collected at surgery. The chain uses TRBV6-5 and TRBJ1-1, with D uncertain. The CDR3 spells CASTQVGFTEAFF. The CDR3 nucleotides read TGTGCCAGCACCCAAGTCGGCTTCACTGAAGCTTTCTTT.